The sequence of this T cell receptor (beta chain) was determined in a study of shared clonotypes between healthy human individuals (dated by TCRdb to the early 2020s). Turning to the overall study: The cohort comprised a couple of women and three men aged 18 to 49 years. For each donor, CD4 naive and CD4 memory were each given three plates, CD8 naive was given two plates, and CD8 memory was given one plate. Blood TCR repertoires of about five healthy adults were deeply sequenced to estimate repertoire size and the extent of clonotype sharing between individuals. Libraries were prepared and TCR repertoires were sequenced by different laboratories using diverse techniques, in order to increase sequencing depth and limit assay-specific biases. Between about 0.94 and 8.9 billion PBMCs per donor were obtained by leukapheresis.

TCR CDR3 regions were amplified from genomic DNA by multiplex PCR using the deep immunoSEQ assay. Extracted genomic DNA from each cell subset was spread evenly across all wells of several immunoSEQ 96-well plates, with each plate serving as a replicate. For sorted subsets, about 200 ng genomic DNA, equal to tens of thousands of T cell genomes, was loaded into each replicate PCR. Purified libraries were quantified with a Qubit 3.0 fluorometer, sized on a Bioanalyzer 2100, and re-quantified with the KAPA Library Quantification kit. Each immunoSEQ 96-well plate was sequenced on its own single-read 150-cycle Illumina NextSeq 550 flow cell. In the paper's pipeline: Because only junctional sequences without quality scores were contained in the immunoSEQ output, filtering matching that applied to full-length reads could not be performed. To assign V/J genes and CDR3, sequences were annotated using PyIR, a Python wrapper for IgBLAST v1.9, with IMGT germline references. Reads with weak V/J assignments (E-value above 1e-6), missing CDR3, stop codons, out-of-frame junctions, or ambiguous translated residues were removed. V3J clonotypes were defined by identical inferred V gene, J gene, and CDR3 amino acid sequence. To compute the percentage overlap between repertoires, the number of shared unique clonotypes was divided by the size of the smaller repertoire. Three approaches were used to assess repertoire richness: RTK rarefaction, the Chao1 estimator, and Recon v2.1 estimates of unobserved clonotypes. Generation probabilities were computed with OLGA for all TCRbeta clonotypes obtained by the gDNA method from several donors. Sourced from immuneACCESS, this table was stored by TCRdb with only in-frame sequences that have V and J called. A share of the clones is absent; for the studies checked, an unresolved V gene accounts for under half, and the remainder has no known explanation. Clone size and V and J calls were adopted from that table, with D and trimming inferred from the DNA. A total of around 300,000 clones appear in this sample, around nine tenths of them only once. Of the sample, about 17% falls within the top ten clones.

After removal of 5 bases from V and 4 bases from J, the junction retains 8 bases not matched to a gene. The CDR1 and CDR2 encoded by the germline V gene are SQVTM and ANQGSEA. The CDR3 contains 13 residues, cysteine and phenylalanine counted. The retained sequence is limited to the CDR3, 39 bases, with the frame set at the first base. Note on this clone: Its antigen remains undetermined. It has no much larger one-base neighbor in the sample; base qualities were not kept.

The donors were healthy, HIV-negative adults with no recently reported acute infections or vaccinations. Every donor was a Caucasian adult living in Nashville, Tennessee, USA. CD8 memory samples were composed of magnetically selected CD45RO+ cells combined with CCR7-negative CD45RA+ effector memory (TemRA) cells. Blood was obtained by leukapheresis, after which PBMCs were separated by Ficoll-Histopaque density gradient centrifugation and cryopreserved in liquid nitrogen vapor phase. Purity and quantity of every magnetically sorted T cell population were checked by analytical flow cytometry. From each sorted fraction, genomic DNA was isolated and quantified by UV absorbance on a Nanodrop 2000c. What the research found in general, with its limitations: Sampling was restricted to blood, and TCR repertoires in tissues likely differ from the TCR repertoires found in blood. Across a few donors, approximately 5% of naive CD4, 3% to 3.5% of naive CD8, about 2% of memory CD4, and under 0.45% of memory CD8 clonotypes were shared. Estimated clonotype richness was generally larger for naive than for memory subsets. Based on pairwise subsampling, the degree of clonotype sharing among donors was expected to be affected by sequencing depth. Because the study included only a small number of donors, the genetic and exposure-history diversity represented was limited. Compared with non-shared clonotypes, clonotypes shared by all four sorted-subset donors had higher generation probabilities. Rarefaction of sorted-subset datasets indicated incomplete sequencing despite the large sequencing depth.

Material: memory CD8+ T cells sorted from blood. The sample's cell subset or site label, decoded: CD45RO+ cells pooled with CCR7-negative TemRA cells. The rearrangement combines TRBV29-1 with TRBJ2-7; 7 junctional bases match TRBD2. The sequence derives from a man between 18 and 29 years old in good health. The CDR3: CSVSAGESYEQYF. The nucleotides are TGCAGCGTTTCGGCGGGAGAATCGTACGAGCAGTACTTC.